The 17 T cell receptor beta chains below were found in one sample sequenced in a study of OX40 agonist ivuxolimab in advanced cancers. The data were produced by immunoSEQ multiplex PCR, yet TCRdb's version contains in-frame clones alone and is incomplete. The table has over 95,000 clones, 70% to 90% seen once; the top ten hold approximately 0.8%. The specimen was CD4+ or CD8+ T cells sorted from blood, collected in a trial of the OX40 agonist ivuxolimab. Receptor source: an adult with an advanced solid tumor such as melanoma, head and neck, liver or kidney cancer.

The chain carries TRBV7-8 and TRBJ1-4; 12 nucleotides agree with TRBD1. Losses at the gene ends were 10 bases for V and 8 bases for J; bases not matched to a gene: 14. Germline assignment: CDR1 SGHVS and CDR2 FQNEAQ. This CDR3 has 16 amino acids. CDR3 loop: CATRWDRGLLGEKLFF. CDR3 in DNA: TGTGCCACGAGGTGGGACAGGGGGCTCCTAGGGGAAAAACTGTTTTTT.

This chain joins TRBV18 and TRBJ2-5; D remains unclear. The V end was cut by 3 bases, the J end by 2 bases, with 10 bases between. Germline CDR1 reads KGHSH; CDR2 reads LQKENI. This CDR3 has 14 amino acids. The DNA of the CDR3 is TGTGCCAGCTCACCCTCGCAAAGACAAGAGACCCAGTACTTC. Translated: CASSPSQRQETQYF. Looking up the rest from reference TRBV18 and TRBJ2-5 gives the full variable domain: NAGVMQNPRHLVRRRGQEARLRCSPMKGHSHVYWYRQLPEEGLKFMVYLQKENIIDESGMPKERFSAEFPKEGPSILRIQQVVRGDSAAYFCASSPSQRQETQYFGPGTRLLVL.

The chain couples TRBV11-3 to TRBJ2-7, with D uncertain. The length of the CDR3 is 13 residues. Germline-derived CDR1 and CDR2 are SGHNT and YENEEA. V was pared by 4 bases and J by 2 bases, with 9 bases between. CDR3 coding DNA: TGTGCCAGCAGCTATAATCCGACCTACGAGCAGTACTTC. Encoded protein: CASSYNPTYEQYF.

CDR3 loop: CASSPQGFNQPQHF. CDR3 bases: TGTGCCAGCAGCCCACAGGGTTTTAATCAGCCCCAGCATTTT. This chain joins TRBV7-9 and TRBJ1-5, with D possibly matching TRBD1 (6 bases). Trimming cost V 5 bases and J 4 bases, with 12 bases left between them. The germline gives CDR1 SEHNR, CDR2 FQNEAQ (reference sequence). This CDR3 is 14 amino acids long.

This chain uses TRBV11-2 with TRBJ2-5; weak D call: TRBD1 (6 bases). Germline V lookup: CDR1 SGHAT, CDR2 FQNNGV. This CDR3 region has 16 residues. Trimming removed 5 bases from V and 0 bases from J, with 16 bases in between. Here the CDR3 reads CASSPPQTGYQETQYF. CDR3 sequence (DNA): TGTGCCAGCAGCCCGCCACAGACAGGCTACCAAGAGACCCAGTACTTC.

The chain recombines TRBV6-5 with TRBJ2-3; perhaps TRBD1 as D (6 bases). In germline, CDR1 is MNHEY, CDR2 SVGAGI. The V end lost 6 bases, the J end lost 5 bases, and 18 bases lay between the germline ends. The CDR3 contains 15 residues. The CDR3 reads CASSPRGSPRDTQYF. Written as DNA, the CDR3 is TGTGCCAGCAGCCCCAGGGGTTCGCCCAGAGATACGCAGTATTTT.

This clone was counted a single time. This rearrangement joins TRBV4-2 to TRBJ2-6; D possibly uses TRBD1 or TRBD2 (7 bases each). Germline assignment: CDR1 LGHNA and CDR2 YNFKEQ. The V end was cut by 4 bases, the J end by 0 bases, with 13 bases between. The CDR3 contains 17 residues. The CDR3 coding sequence is TGTGCCAGCAGCCGACAGGGAGGGGACTCTGGGGCCAACGTCCTGACTTTC. Residues: CASSRQGGDSGANVLTF.

This chain joins TRBV5-1 and TRBJ2-2, with 7 bases matching TRBD1. The V gene end was trimmed by 3 bases and the J gene end by 3 bases; junction bases not matched to a gene: 5. Germline V gene sequence: CDR1 SGHRS, CDR2 YFSETQ. The CDR3 covers 15 residues. The CDR3 nucleotides read TGCGCCAGCAGCTACGGGACAGAGTACACCGGGGAGCTGTTTTTT. Protein product: CASSYGTEYTGELFF.

DNA of the CDR3: TGCGCCAGCAGCTGGCCCCGGGGGGGCCAAGAGACCCAGTACTTC. Translation gives CASSWPRGGQETQYF. The chain uses TRBV5-1 and TRBJ2-5, with TRBD2 matching over 8 bases. From germline, CDR1 is SGHRS and CDR2 YFSETQ. V was clipped by 3 bases and J by 1 base; unmatched bases: 5. This CDR3 has 15 amino acids.

The chain couples TRBV18 to TRBJ1-1, with 8 nucleotides matching TRBD1. The CDR3 is made up of 15 amino acids. The J segment lost 0 bases and the V segment lost 6 bases, leaving 6 bases of the junction unmatched. Germline loops: CDR1 KGHSH, CDR2 LQKENI. As DNA, the CDR3 is TGTGCCAGCTCTCCCAGGGGGCAGTTGAACACTGAAGCTTTCTTT. Encoded protein: CASSPRGQLNTEAFF.

The rearrangement joins TRBV4-3 to TRBJ1-1; D unresolved. This CDR3 has 15 residues. The germline V gene encodes CDR1 LGHNA and CDR2 YSLEER. V gave up 0 bases and J gave up 1 base, with 9 bases separating them. Written as DNA, the CDR3 is TGCGCCAGCAGCCAAGATCCGACGGGGAACACTGAAGCTTTCTTT. Translated: CASSQDPTGNTEAFF.

The rearrangement links TRBV18 to TRBJ2-7, with 7 nucleotides matching TRBD1. There are 16 residues in the CDR3. Germline CDR1 and CDR2: KGHSH and LQKENI. With V trimmed by 0 bases and J by 1 base, 6 bases remained unmatched. The CDR3 sequence is CASSPPGTASSYEQYF. The CDR3, as DNA: TGTGCCAGCTCACCACCCGGGACAGCCAGTTCCTACGAGCAGTACTTC.

The J gene is TRBJ2-7, the V gene TRBV11-3; D might be TRBD1 (5 bases). Germline V gene data show CDR1 as SGHNT and CDR2 as YENEEA. Trimming pared 1 base from V and 1 base from J, leaving 17 bases between. The CDR3 sequence is 17 residues long. CDR3 in DNA: TGTGCCAGCAGCTTAGGCTCAATCGGAACAGGATCCTACGAGCAGTACTTC. This codes for CASSLGSIGTGSYEQYF.

This clone was counted once. The CDR3 region is CASSGLRGNYGYTF. The DNA for the CDR3 is TGTGCCAGCAGCGGCCTCAGGGGTAACTATGGCTACACCTTC. This chain links TRBV2 with TRBJ1-2, with D perhaps matching TRBD1 (6 bases). There are 14 residues in the CDR3. Trimming removed 6 bases from V and 1 base from J, with 12 bases in between. Germline V CDR1 and CDR2: SNHLY, FYNNEI.

The V and J genes are TRBV19 and TRBJ1-1, with D tentatively TRBD1 (5 bases). V lost 3 bases, J lost 3 bases, and 11 bases lay in between. This CDR3 region has 14 residues. Looked up from germline, CDR1 is LNHDA and CDR2 is SQIVND (reference sequence). CDR3: CASSITQGDTEAFF. The CDR3, as DNA: TGTGCCAGTAGTATTACCCAAGGGGACACTGAAGCTTTCTTT.

This clone was observed a few times. The gene calls are TRBV4-1 and TRBJ1-5; D perhaps matches TRBD1 (6 bases). CDR1 is MGHRA and CDR2 is YSYEKL in the germline V gene. The CDR3 length is 15 residues. Trimming took off 3 bases at V and 4 bases at J, with 13 bases between the two ends. The CDR3 loop reads CASSHAGTINQPQHF. CDR3 DNA: TGCGCCAGCAGCCATGCCGGGACAATTAATCAGCCCCAGCATTTT.

V gene TRBV7-6 combines with J gene TRBJ2-3; D possibly matches TRBD1 or TRBD2 (5 bases each). This CDR3 is 13 amino acids long. Germline V gene data show CDR1 as SGHVS and CDR2 as FNYEAQ. V shed 6 bases and J shed 4 bases, with 11 bases lying between them. CDR3 protein: CASSPGDADTQYF. The CDR3 DNA reads TGTGCCAGCAGTCCCGGGGACGCAGATACGCAGTATTTT.